This T cell receptor beta chain is from a study of technical replicates of blood from a few donors. Profiling relied on immunoSEQ multiplex PCR, and the TCRdb table lists in-frame clones only, not all of them. The sample lists some 77,000 clones; 91% were seen once. The CDR3 runs 16 residues. CDR1 is SGHAT, CDR2 FQNNGV, per germline. After removal of 6 bases from V and 6 bases from J, the junction contained 15 bases not matched to a gene. The V and J genes are TRBV11-2 and TRBJ2-7, with TRBD1 identical over 9 bases. The specimen was T cells isolated from PBMCs. The clonotype was recovered from a human donor in good health. DNA for the CDR3: TGTGCCAGCAGTTTTGACTACGGGACAGGGATCTCCGAGCAGTACTTC. Residues: CASSFDYGTGISEQYF.